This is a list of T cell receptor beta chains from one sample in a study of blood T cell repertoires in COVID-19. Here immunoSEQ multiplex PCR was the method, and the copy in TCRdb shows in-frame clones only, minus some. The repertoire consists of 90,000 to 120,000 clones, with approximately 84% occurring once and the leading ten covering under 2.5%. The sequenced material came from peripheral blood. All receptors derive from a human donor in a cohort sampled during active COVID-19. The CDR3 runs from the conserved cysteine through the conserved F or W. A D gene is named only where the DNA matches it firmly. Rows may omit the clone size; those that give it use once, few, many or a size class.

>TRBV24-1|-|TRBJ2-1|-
TGTGCCACCAGTGATTCACAGGGATGGAGCTCCTACAATGAGCAGTTCTTC
CATSDSQGWSSYNEQFF
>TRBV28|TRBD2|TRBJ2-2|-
TGTGCCAGCAGTCCTAGCGGAATTTCCGGGGAGCTGTTTTTT
CASSPSGISGELFF
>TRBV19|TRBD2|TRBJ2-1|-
TGTGCCAGTAGTCTGAGGCCTGGGCTAGCGGATAGTTCGGAGCAGTTCTTC
CASSLRPGLADSSEQFF
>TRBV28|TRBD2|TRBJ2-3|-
TGTGCCAGCAGTGGAGCGGGGGGGCCACCAGATACGCAGTATTTT
CASSGAGGPPDTQYF
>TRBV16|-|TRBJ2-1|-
TGTGCCAGCAGCCCTGGAAGCGGGCCTTACAATGAGCAGTTCTTC
CASSPGSGPYNEQFF
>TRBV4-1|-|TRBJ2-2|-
TGCGCCAGCAGCCAAGCAAGCCAGGGGTCCGGGGAGCTGTTTTTT
CASSQASQGSGELFF
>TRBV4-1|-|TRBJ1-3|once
TGCGCCAGCAGCCAGTTGTTTCCGGATGGAGCCTCTGGAAACACCATATATTTT
CASSQLFPDGASGNTIYF
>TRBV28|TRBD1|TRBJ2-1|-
TGTGCCAGCAGTTTAGCCGGGACAGGGGGAGGTGAGCAGTTCTTC
CASSLAGTGGGEQFF
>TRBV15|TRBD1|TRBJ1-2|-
TGTGCCACCAGCAGGGGGACAGGGGACTATGGCTACACCTTC
CATSRGTGDYGYTF
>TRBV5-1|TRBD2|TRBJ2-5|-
TGCGCCAGCAGCTTGGCCTTTCTAGCGGGAGGGAAAGAGACCCAGTACTTC
CASSLAFLAGGKETQYF